This T cell receptor (beta chain) emerged from a study of PD-1 blockade in mismatch repair-deficient tumors. The CDR3 consists of 22 residues. Using immunoSEQ multiplex PCR, the repertoire was profiled, and TCRdb retains in-frame clones only, with some absent. The data contain 90,000 to 120,000 clones, roughly four fifths of them singletons. The rearrangement uses TRBV12-1 and TRBJ2-1; the table gives TRBD1 as D, unverified against the DNA. TRBV12-1 is shown as a pseudogene. The clonotype originates from an adult with mismatch repair-deficient cancer. Sequencing was performed on peripheral blood, taken roughly 36 weeks after starting pembrolizumab. CDR3 amino acids: CASSFLNARAREGDSSYNEQFF. In DNA form, the CDR3 reads TGTGCCAGCAGCTTCTTGAACGCCAGGGCCCGAGAAGGAGACAGCTCCTACAATGAGCAGTTCTTC.